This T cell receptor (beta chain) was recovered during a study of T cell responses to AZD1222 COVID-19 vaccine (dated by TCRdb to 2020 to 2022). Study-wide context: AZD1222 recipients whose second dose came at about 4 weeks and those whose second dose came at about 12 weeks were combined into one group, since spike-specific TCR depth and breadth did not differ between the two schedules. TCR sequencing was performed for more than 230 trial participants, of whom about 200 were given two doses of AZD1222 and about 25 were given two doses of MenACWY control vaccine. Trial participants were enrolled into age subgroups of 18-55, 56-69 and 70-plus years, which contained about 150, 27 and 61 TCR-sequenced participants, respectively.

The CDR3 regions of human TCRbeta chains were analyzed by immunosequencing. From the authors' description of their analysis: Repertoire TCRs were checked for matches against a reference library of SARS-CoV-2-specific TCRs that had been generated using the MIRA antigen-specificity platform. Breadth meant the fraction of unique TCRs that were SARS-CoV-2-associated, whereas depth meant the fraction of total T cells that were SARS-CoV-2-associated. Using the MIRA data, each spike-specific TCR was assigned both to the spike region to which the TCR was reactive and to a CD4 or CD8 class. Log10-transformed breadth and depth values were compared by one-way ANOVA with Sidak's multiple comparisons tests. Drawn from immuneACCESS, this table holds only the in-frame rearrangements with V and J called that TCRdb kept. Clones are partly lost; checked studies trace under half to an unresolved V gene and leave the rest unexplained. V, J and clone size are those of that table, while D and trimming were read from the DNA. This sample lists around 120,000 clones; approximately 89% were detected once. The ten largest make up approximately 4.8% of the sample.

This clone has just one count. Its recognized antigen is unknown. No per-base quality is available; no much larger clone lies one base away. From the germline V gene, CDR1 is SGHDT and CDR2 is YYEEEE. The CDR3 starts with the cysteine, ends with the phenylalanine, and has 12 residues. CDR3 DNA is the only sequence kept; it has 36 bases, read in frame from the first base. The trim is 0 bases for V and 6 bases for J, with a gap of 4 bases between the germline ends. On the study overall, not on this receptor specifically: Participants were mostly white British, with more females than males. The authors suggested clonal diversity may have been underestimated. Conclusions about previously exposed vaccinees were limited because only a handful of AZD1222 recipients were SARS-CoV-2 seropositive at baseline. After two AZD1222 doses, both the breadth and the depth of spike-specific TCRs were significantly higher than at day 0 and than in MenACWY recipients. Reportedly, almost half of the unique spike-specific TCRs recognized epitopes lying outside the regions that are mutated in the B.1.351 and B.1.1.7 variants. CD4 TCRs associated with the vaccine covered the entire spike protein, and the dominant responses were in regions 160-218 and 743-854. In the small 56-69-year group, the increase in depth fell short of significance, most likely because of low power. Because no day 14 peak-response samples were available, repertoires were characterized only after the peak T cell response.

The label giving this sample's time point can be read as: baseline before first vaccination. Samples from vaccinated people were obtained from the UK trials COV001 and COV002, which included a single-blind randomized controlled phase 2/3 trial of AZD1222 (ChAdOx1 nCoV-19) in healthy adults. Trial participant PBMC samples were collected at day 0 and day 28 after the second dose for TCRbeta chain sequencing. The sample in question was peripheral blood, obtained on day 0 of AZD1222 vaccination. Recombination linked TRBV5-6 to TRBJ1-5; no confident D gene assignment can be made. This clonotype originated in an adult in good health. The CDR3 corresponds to CASSLGTQPQHF. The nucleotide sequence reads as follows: TGTGCCAGCAGCTTGGGGACTCAGCCCCAGCATTTT. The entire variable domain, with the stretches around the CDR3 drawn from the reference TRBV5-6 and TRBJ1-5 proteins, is DAGVTQSPTHLIKTRGQQVTLRCSPKSGHDTVSWYQQALGQGPQFIFQYYEEEERQRGNFPDRFSGHQFPNYSSELNVNALLLGDSALYLCASSLGTQPQHFGDGTRLSIL.